The entry below describes one T cell receptor beta chain. Its target is not known. The germline V gene has CDR1 LGHDT and CDR2 YNNKEL (reference sequence). The V and J ends lost 3 bases and 3 bases, in that order; junction bases with no gene match: 3. The CDR3 consists of 14 residues. This specimen belongs to a study of T cell responses to AZD1222 COVID-19 vaccine. Study information: Pooling was applied to second doses at about 4 or about 12 weeks. Study results and limitations: Unmutated regions of variants are reportedly targeted by nearly half of spike-specific TCRs. An increase in Spike-specific TCR breadth and depth was observed after two AZD1222 doses.

Clones were read by immunoSEQ multiplex PCR, and TCRdb kept only the in-frame ones, dropping some. The data contain around 200,000 clones, more than 75% of them singletons. This TCR was recovered from an adult in good health. The rearrangement joins TRBV3-1 (or the pseudogene TRBV3-2) to TRBJ2-3; the match to TRBD2 covers 7 bases. Sample: peripheral blood, taken on day 0 of AZD1222 vaccination. The CDR3 protein is CASSHERETDTQYF. The CDR3 DNA follows: TGTGCCAGCAGCCATGAGCGGGAAACAGATACGCAGTATTTT.